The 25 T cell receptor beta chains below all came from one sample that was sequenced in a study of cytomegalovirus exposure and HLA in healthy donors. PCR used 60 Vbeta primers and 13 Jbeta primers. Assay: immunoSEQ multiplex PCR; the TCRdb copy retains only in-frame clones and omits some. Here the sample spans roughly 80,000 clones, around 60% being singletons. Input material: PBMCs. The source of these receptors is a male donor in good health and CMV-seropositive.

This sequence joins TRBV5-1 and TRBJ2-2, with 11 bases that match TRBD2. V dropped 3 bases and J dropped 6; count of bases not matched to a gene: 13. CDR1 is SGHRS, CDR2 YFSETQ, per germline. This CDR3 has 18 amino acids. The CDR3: CASSSHSGGALKAGELFF. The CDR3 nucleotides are TGCGCCAGCAGCTCTCATAGCGGGGGGGCACTGAAGGCCGGGGAGCTGTTTTTT.

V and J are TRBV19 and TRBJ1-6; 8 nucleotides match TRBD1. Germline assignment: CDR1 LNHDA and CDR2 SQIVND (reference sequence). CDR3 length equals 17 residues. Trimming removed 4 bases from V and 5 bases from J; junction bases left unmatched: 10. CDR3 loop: CASSTGRGLINNSPLHF. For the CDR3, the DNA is TGTGCCAGTAGTACCGGCAGGGGGCTAATCAATAATTCACCCCTCCACTTT.

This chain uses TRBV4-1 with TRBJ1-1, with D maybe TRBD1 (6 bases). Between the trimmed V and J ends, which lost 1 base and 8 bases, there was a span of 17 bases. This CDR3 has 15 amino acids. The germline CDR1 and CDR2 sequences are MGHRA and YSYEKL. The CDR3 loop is CASSQVNPGQIEAFF. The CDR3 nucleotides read TGCGCCAGCAGCCAAGTCAATCCCGGACAGATAGAAGCTTTCTTT.

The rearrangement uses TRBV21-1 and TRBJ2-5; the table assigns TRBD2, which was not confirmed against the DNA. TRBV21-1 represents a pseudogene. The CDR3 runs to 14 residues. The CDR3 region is CASSLRAGQETQYF. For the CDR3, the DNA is TGTGCCAGCAGCCTCCGAGCGGGGCAGGAGACCCAGTACTTC.

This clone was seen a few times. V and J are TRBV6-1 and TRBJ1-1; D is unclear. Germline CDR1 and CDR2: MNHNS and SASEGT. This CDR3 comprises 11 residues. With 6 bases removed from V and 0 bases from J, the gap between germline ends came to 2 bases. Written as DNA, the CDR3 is TGTGCCAGCAGCATGAACACTGAAGCTTTCTTT. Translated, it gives CASSMNTEAFF.

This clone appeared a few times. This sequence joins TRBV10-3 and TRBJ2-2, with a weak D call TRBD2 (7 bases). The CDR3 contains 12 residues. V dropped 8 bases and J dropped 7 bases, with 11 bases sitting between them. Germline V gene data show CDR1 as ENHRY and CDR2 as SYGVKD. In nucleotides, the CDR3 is TGTGCCATCGGAGGGGGGGTCGGGGAGCTGTTTTTT. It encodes CAIGGGVGELFF.

The CDR3 spells CAWSEAYEQYF. The CDR3 DNA sequence: TGTGCCTGGAGCGAGGCCTACGAGCAGTACTTC. This sequence joins TRBV30 and TRBJ2-7; no reliable D call. V lost 3 bases and J 2 bases, leaving 5 bases between the germline ends. Germline CDR1 is GTSNPN and CDR2 is SVGIG (reference sequence). CDR3 length: 11 amino acids.

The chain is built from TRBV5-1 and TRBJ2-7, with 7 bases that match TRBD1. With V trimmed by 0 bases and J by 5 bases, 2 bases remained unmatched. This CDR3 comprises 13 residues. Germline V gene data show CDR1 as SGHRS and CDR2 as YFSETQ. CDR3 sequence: CASSLEDRDEQYF. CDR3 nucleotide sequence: TGCGCCAGCAGCTTGGAAGACAGGGACGAGCAGTACTTC.

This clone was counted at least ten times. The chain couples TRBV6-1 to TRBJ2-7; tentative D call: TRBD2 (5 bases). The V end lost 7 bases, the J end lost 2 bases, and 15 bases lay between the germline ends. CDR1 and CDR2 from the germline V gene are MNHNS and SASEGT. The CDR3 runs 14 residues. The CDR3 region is CASIPTAGAYEQYF. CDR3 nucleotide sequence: TGTGCCAGCATCCCGACCGCCGGGGCCTACGAGCAGTACTTC.

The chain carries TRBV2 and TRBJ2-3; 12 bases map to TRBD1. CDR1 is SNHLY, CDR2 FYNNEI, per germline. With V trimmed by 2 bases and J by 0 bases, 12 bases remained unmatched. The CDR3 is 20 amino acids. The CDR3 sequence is CASSEWGTGGQWSSTDTQYF. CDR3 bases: TGTGCCAGCAGTGAATGGGGGACAGGGGGCCAATGGAGTAGCACAGATACGCAGTATTTT.

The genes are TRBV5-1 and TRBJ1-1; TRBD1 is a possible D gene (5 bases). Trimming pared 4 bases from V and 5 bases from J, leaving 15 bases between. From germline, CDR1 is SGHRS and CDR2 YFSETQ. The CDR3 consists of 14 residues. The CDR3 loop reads CASSPAGGGTEAFF. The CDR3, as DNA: TGCGCCAGCAGCCCCGCCGGGGGAGGAACTGAAGCTTTCTTT.

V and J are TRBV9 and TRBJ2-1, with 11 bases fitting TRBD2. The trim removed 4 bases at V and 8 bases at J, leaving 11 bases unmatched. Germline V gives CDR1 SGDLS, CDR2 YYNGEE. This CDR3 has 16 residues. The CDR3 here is CASSPSSGRAFDEQFF. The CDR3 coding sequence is TGTGCCAGCAGCCCTAGTAGCGGGAGGGCCTTTGATGAGCAGTTCTTC.

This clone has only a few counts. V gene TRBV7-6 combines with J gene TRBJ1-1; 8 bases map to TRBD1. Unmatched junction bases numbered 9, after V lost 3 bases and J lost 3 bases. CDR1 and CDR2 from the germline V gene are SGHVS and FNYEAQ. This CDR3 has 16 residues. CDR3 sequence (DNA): TGTGCCAGCAGCTTCCCCCAGGGGGCGAAGGACACTGAAGCTTTCTTT. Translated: CASSFPQGAKDTEAFF. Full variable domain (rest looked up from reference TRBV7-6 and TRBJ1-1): GAGVSQSPRYKVTKRGQDVALRCDPISGHVSLYWYRQALGQGPEFLTYFNYEAQQDKSGLPNDRFSAERPEGSISTLTIQRTEQRDSAMYRCASSFPQGAKDTEAFFGQGTRLTVV.

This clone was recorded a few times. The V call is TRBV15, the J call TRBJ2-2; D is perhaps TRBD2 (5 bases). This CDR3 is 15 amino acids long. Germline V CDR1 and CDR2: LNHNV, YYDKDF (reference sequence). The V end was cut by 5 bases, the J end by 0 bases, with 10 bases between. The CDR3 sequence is CATSLGLPNTGELFF. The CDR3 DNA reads TGTGCCACCAGCCTAGGACTGCCGAACACCGGGGAGCTGTTTTTT.

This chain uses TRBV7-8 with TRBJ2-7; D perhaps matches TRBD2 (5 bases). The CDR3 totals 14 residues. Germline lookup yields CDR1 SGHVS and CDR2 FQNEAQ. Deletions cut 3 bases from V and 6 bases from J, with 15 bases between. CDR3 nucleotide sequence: TGTGCCAGCAGCTTTGTGGAGAGCGGTTGCGAGCAGTACTTC. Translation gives CASSFVESGCEQYF.

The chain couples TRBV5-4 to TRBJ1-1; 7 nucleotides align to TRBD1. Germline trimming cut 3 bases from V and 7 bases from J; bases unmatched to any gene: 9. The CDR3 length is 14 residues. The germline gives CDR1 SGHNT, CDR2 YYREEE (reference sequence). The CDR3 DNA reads TGTGCCAGCAGCTCTGGGACAGTTGATCGTGAAGCTTTCTTT. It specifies CASSSGTVDREAFF.

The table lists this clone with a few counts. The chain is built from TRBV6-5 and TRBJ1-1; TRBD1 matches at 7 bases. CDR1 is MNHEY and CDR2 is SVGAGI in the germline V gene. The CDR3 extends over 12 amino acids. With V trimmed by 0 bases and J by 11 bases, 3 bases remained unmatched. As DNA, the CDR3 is TGTGCCAGCAGTTACTCGACAGGGCAGGCTTTCTTT. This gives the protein CASSYSTGQAFF.

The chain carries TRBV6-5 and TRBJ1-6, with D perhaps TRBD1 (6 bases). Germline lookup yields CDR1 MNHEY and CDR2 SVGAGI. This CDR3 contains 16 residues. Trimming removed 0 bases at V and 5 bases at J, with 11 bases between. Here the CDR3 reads CASSYSGQTNNSPLHF. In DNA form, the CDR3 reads TGTGCCAGCAGTTACTCCGGACAGACCAATAATTCACCCCTCCACTTT.

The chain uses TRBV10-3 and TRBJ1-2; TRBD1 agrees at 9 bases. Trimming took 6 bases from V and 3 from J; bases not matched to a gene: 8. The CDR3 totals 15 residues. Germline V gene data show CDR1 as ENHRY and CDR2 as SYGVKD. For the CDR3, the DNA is TGTGCCATCAGGGCGGGACAGGGAGGGGACTATGGCTACACCTTC. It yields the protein CAIRAGQGGDYGYTF.

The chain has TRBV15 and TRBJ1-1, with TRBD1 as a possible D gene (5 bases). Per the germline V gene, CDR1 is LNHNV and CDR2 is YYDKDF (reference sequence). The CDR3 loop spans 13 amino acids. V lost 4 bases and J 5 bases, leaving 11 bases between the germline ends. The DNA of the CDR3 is TGTGCCACCAGCAAAGGGGTGCAGACTGAAGCTTTCTTT. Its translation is CATSKGVQTEAFF.

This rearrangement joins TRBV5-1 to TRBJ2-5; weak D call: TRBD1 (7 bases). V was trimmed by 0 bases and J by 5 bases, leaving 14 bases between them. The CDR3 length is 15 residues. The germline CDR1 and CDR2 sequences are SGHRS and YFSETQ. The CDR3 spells CASSLEEGAGETQYF. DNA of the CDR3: TGCGCCAGCAGCTTGGAGGAGGGGGCCGGGGAGACCCAGTACTTC.

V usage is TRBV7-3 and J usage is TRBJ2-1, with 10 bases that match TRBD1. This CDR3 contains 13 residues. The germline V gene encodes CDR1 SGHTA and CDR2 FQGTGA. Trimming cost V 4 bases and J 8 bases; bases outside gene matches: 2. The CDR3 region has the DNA TGTGCCAGCAGCTCGACAGGGGGCTATGAGCAGTTCTTC. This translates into CASSSTGGYEQFF.

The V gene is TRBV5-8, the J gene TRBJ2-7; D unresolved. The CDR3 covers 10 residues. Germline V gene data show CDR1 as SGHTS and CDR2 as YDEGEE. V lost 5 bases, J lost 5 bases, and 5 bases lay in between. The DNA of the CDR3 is TGTGCCAGCAGATCAAACGAGCAGTACTTC. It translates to CASRSNEQYF.

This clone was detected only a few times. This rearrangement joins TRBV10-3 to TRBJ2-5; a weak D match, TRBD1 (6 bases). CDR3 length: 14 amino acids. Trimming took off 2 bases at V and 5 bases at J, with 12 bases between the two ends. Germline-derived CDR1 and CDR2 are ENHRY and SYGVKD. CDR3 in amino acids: CAISEGQGLETQYF. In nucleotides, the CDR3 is TGTGCCATCAGTGAGGGCCAGGGGCTGGAGACCCAGTACTTC.

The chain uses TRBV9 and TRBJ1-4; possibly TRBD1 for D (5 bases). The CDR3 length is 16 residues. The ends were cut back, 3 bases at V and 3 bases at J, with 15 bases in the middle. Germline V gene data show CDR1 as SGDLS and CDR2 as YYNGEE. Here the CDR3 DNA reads TGTGCCAGCAGCGCCCTCCCGGGGGTTCCTAATGAAAAACTGTTTTTT. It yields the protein CASSALPGVPNEKLFF.